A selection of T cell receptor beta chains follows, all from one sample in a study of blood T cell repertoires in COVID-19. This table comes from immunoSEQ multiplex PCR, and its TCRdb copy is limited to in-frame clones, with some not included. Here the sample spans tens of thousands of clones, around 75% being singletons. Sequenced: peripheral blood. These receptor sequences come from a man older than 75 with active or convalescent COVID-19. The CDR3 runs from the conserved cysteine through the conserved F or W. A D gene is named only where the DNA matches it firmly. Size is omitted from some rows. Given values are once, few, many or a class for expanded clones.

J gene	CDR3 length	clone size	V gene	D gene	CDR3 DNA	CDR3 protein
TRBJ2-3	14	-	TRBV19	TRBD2	TGTGCCAGTAGTATCGGCGGGAGGACAGATACGCAGTATTTT	CASSIGGRTDTQYF
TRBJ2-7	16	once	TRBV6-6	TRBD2	TGTGCCAGCAGAGCCAGTTGGGCGGGAGGTGGGTACGAGCAGTACTTC	CASRASWAGGGYEQYF
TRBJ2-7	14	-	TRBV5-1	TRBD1	TGCGCCAGCAGCACCGGGACAGCTCAGGGCGAGCAGTACTTC	CASSTGTAQGEQYF
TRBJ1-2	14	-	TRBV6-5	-	TGTGCCAGCAGTTACTCGGCAGAACACTATGGCTACACCTTC	CASSYSAEHYGYTF
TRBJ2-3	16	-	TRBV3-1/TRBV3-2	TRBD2	TGTGCCAGCAGCCAAGAAGGGGCTAGCGGGGGAGATACGCAGTATTTT	CASSQEGASGGDTQYF
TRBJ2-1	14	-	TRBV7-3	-	TGTGCCAGCAGCTCGGGAGCTAGCTACAATGAGCAGTTCTTC	CASSSGASYNEQFF
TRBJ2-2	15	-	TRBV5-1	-	TGCGCCAGCAGCCTGGACAGCCCGAACACCGGGGAGCTGTTTTTT	CASSLDSPNTGELFF
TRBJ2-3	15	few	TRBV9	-	TGTGCCAGCAGCGAAAGAGGGCAGGTGACAGATACGCAGTATTTT	CASSERGQVTDTQYF
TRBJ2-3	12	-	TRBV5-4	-	TGTGCCAGCAGTACAGGGGGGGGTACGCAGTATTTT	CASSTGGGTQYF
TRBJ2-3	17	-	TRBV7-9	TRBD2	TGTGCCAGCAGCGCGGGACTAGCGGGAGGGGGCACAGATACGCAGTATTTT	CASSAGLAGGGTDTQYF
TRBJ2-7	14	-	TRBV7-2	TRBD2	TGTGCCAGCAGCCGGGGGGGCAACTCCTACGAGCAGTACTTC	CASSRGGNSYEQYF
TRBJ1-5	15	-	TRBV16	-	TGTGCCAGCAGCCAAACAGGGTCCAGCAATCAGCCCCAGCATTTT	CASSQTGSSNQPQHF
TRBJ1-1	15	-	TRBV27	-	TGTGCCAGCAGTTTCCGCGGGTTAGGGAACACTGAAGCTTTCTTT	CASSFRGLGNTEAFF
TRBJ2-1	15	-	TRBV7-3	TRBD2	TGTGCCAGCAGCTTTACGGGAGGGCTCCAGGGGGAGCAGTTCTTC	CASSFTGGLQGEQFF
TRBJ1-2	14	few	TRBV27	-	TGTGCCAGCAGTTATGGGGGCACGTATGATGGCTACACCTTC	CASSYGGTYDGYTF
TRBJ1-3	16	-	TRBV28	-	TGTGCCAGCAGTTCGGTATCGAAACCCTCTGGAAACACCATATATTTT	CASSSVSKPSGNTIYF
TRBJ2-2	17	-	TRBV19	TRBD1	TGTGCCAGTAGTCCAAGACAGGGCCTATATTCGGCCGGGGAGCTGTTTTTT	CASSPRQGLYSAGELFF
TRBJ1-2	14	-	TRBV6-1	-	TGTGCCAGCAGTGAATGGTTGGCAGGGTATGGCTACACCTTC	CASSEWLAGYGYTF
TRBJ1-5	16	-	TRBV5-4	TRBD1	TGTGCCAGCAGCTTGGCCGGGACAGGGATCGGTCAGCCCCAGCATTTT	CASSLAGTGIGQPQHF
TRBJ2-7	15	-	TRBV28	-	TGTGCCAGCAGTCAAGCACAGGGTGTAGCGTATGAGCAGTACTTC	CASSQAQGVAYEQYF
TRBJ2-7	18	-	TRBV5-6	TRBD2	TGTGCCAGCAGCTTGGTAGCGGGAGTGGTCCGAAACTCCTACGAGCAGTACTTC	CASSLVAGVVRNSYEQYF
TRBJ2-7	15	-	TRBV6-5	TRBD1	TGTGCCAGCAAATCAAGGTGGGCAGGGGGCTACGAGCAGTACTTC	CASKSRWAGGYEQYF
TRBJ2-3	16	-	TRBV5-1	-	TGCGCCAGCAGCCCGAGCCCCACAGGGCAAACAGATACGCAGTATTTT	CASSPSPTGQTDTQYF
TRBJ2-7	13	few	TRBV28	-	TGTGCCAGCAGTGAAAACTACAGGGACGAGCAGTACTTC	CASSENYRDEQYF
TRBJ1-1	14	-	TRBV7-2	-	TGTGCCAGCAGCTCCCAGGGGACCAACACTGAAGCTTTCTTT	CASSSQGTNTEAFF
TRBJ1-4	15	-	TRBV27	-	TGTGCCAGCAGCCTAGGCGGTGCAACTAATGAAAAACTGTTTTTT	CASSLGGATNEKLFF
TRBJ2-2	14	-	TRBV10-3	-	TGTGCCACCTCGGGACAAGCGAACACCGGGGAGCTGTTTTTT	CATSGQANTGELFF
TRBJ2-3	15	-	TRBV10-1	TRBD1	TGCGCCAGCAGCGGGGGACAGGGTCAAACAGATACGCAGTATTTT	CASSGGQGQTDTQYF
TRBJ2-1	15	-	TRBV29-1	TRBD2	TGCAGCGCCACTCGGGGACTAGTGGTGGGCAATGAGCAGTTCTTC	CSATRGLVVGNEQFF
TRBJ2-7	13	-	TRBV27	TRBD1	TGTGCCAGCGGACAGGACCTCTCCTACGAGCAGTACTTC	CASGQDLSYEQYF
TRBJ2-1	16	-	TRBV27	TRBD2	TGTGCCAGCAGTTTTTCCCCGGGACTAGGAGCAGGTGAGCAGTTCTTC	CASSFSPGLGAGEQFF
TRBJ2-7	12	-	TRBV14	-	TGTGCCAGCAGCCAACTAGTTGGCGAGCAGTACTTC	CASSQLVGEQYF
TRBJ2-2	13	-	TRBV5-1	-	TGCGCCAGCAGCTTTCTTGACACCGGGGAGCTGTTTTTT	CASSFLDTGELFF
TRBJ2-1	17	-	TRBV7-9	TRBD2	TGTGCCAGCAGTCCACCCATAGCGGGAGGTACCTACAATGAGCAGTTCTTC	CASSPPIAGGTYNEQFF
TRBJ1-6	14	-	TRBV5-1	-	TGCGCCAGCAGCTTGGGACAGGAGAATTCACCCCTCCACTTT	CASSLGQENSPLHF
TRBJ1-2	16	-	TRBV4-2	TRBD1	TGTGCCAGCAGCCAAGCGATGGACAGGTTAGGGTATGGCTACACCTTC	CASSQAMDRLGYGYTF
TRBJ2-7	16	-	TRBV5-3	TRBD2	TGTGCCAGAAGCTTCTTTGGACTAGCGGGCTGCCACGAGCAGTACTTC	CARSFFGLAGCHEQYF
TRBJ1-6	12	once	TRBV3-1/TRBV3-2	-	TGTGCCAGCAGCCAAGGGGCATCCCCCCTCCACTTT	CASSQGASPLHF
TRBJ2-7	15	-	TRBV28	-	TGTGCCAGCAGTTCCTTCTCCGACAGCCTTCGGGAGCAGTACTTC	CASSSFSDSLREQYF
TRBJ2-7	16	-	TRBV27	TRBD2	TGTGCCAGCAGTATAGGGACTAGCGGGAGTAACTACGAGCAGTACTTC	CASSIGTSGSNYEQYF
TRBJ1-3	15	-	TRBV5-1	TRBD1	TGCGCCAGCAGCTGGACAGGGTTTGCTGGAAACACCATATATTTT	CASSWTGFAGNTIYF
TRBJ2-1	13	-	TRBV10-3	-	TGTGCCATCAGCGTTACAGGGGAGGTAGGGTGGTTCTTC	CAISVTGEVGWFF
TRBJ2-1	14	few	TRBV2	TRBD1	TGTGCCAGCAGGAGGGACAGGGGGCCTAGTGAGCAGTTCTTC	CASRRDRGPSEQFF
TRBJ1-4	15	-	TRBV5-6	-	TGTGCCAGCAGCTTGGGGGACCGCGGGGGTGAAAAACTGTTTTTT	CASSLGDRGGEKLFF
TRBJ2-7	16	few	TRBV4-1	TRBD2	TGCGCCAGCAGCCGAGAAGTTAGCGGGAGCTCCTACGAGCAGTACTTC	CASSREVSGSSYEQYF
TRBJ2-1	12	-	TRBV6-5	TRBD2	TGTGCCAGCAGAATAGCGGGAGCGGTGCAGTTCTTC	CASRIAGAVQFF
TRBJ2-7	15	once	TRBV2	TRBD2	TGTGCCAGCAGTCCGGGACTAGGGATGGCCTACGAGCAGTACTTC	CASSPGLGMAYEQYF
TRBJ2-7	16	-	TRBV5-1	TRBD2	TGCGCCAGCAGCTCTGGACTAGGCCCATACTCCTACGAGCAGTACTTC	CASSSGLGPYSYEQYF
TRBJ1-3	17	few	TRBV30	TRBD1	TGTGCCTGGAGTGCCTCAACCCAGGGGGCTACTGGAAACACCATATATTTT	CAWSASTQGATGNTIYF
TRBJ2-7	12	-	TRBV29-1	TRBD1	TGCAGCGTGAGGGACAGGGCCAACGAGCAGTACTTC	CSVRDRANEQYF
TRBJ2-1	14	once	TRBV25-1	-	TGTGCCAGCAGTGATTGGCAGTCCAACAATGAGCAGTTCTTC	CASSDWQSNNEQFF
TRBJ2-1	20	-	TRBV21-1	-	TGTGCCAGCGGGACAGGTAGGGGCCCTACCGGGACTAGCGCCCACAATGAGCAGTTCTTC	CASGTGRGPTGTSAHNEQFF
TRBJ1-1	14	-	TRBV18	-	TGTGCCAGTTTCACCGCGGGGGGTGGCACTGAAGCTTTCTTT	CASFTAGGGTEAFF
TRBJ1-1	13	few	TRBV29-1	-	TGCAGCGCCGTAAGGGGAGGGAACACTGAAGCTTTCTTT	CSAVRGGNTEAFF
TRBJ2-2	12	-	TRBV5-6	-	TGTGCCAGCAGCTTGGCAGTCGGGGAGCTGTTTTTT	CASSLAVGELFF
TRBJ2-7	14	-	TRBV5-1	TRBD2	TGCGCCAGCAGCCCGAGCGGGAGAATCCACGAGCAGTACTTC	CASSPSGRIHEQYF
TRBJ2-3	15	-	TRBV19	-	TGTGCCAGTACCCCCCGGGACTCCGACACAGATACGCAGTATTTT	CASTPRDSDTDTQYF